The clone carrying this T cell receptor (beta chain) was recorded only once. The record originates from a study of blood T cell repertoires in COVID-19. On the study more broadly: Researchers got acute and convalescent COVID-19 samples from the United States, Italy and Spain. The analysed material was cDNA or gDNA that came from T cells, B-cell-depleted T cells, or PBMCs.

As processed by the authors: Quantification of nucleated cells was approximated via reference gene primer amplification. The data were produced by immunoSEQ multiplex PCR, yet TCRdb's version contains in-frame clones alone and is incomplete. For V, J and clone size, that table is used; D and trimming come from the DNA. The table records about 93,000 clones, under 90% of them present only once. Germline CDR1 is SGHVS and CDR2 is FNYEAQ. The CDR3 totals 17 residues. V lost 1 base and J 2 bases, leaving 16 bases between the germline ends. Sequenced sample: peripheral blood. The chain recombines TRBV7-6 with TRBJ2-3, with D maybe TRBD2 (7 bases). This sequence originates from a human donor with active COVID-19. The donor label of this sample is uncertain. As DNA, the CDR3 is TGTGCCAGCAGCTTAGTCGGAGGGAGGGGGGACACAGATACGCAGTATTTT. Translated, it gives CASSLVGGRGDTDTQYF.